These 9 T cell receptor beta chains were sequenced from one sample in a study of blood T cell repertoires in COVID-19. TCRdb keeps only in-frame clones here, not all; method: immunoSEQ multiplex PCR. The sample contains approximately 140,000 clones, 88% of which appear only once. The specimen sequenced was peripheral blood. All receptors come from a human donor in a cohort sampled during active COVID-19.

This rearrangement joins TRBV28 to TRBJ1-2; possible D gene TRBD1, 5 bases. This CDR3 comprises 16 residues. The germline V gene has CDR1 MDHEN and CDR2 SYDVKM. The germline V and J ends were trimmed by 7 bases and 2 bases, with 20 bases remaining between them. The DNA of the CDR3 is TGTGCCAGCAATCACGGGGGAGGAGGGGTAAACTATGGCTACACCTTC. Encoded protein: CASNHGGGGVNYGYTF.

The chain combines TRBV5-1 with TRBJ1-4, with 9 bases lining up with TRBD1. The CDR3 covers 15 residues. The germline V gene encodes CDR1 SGHRS and CDR2 YFSETQ. With 0 bases clipped from V and 7 bases from J, the junction kept 4 bases outside the gene matches. The CDR3 sequence is CASSLEQGAFEKLFF. The CDR3 region has the DNA TGCGCCAGCAGCTTGGAACAGGGGGCTTTTGAAAAACTGTTTTTT.

This clone has a single count. The chain combines TRBV7-9 with TRBJ1-3; 8 nucleotides line up with TRBD1. Trimming at V came to 4 bases and at J to 5 bases, leaving 7 bases not matched to a gene. Germline V gene lookup returns CDR1 SEHNR and CDR2 FQNEAQ (reference sequence). CDR3 size: 15 residues. The CDR3: CASSSDRESRNTIYF. DNA of the CDR3: TGTGCCAGCAGCTCGGACAGGGAATCAAGAAACACCATATATTTT.

This chain connects TRBV27 to TRBJ2-1; the D is unclear. CDR3 length equals 12 residues. V was cut by 2 bases and J by 7 bases, with 6 bases left in between. Germline V lookup: CDR1 MNHEY, CDR2 SMNVEV (reference sequence). The CDR3 bases are TGTGCCAGCAGTTTAGGCAGGAATGAGCAGTTCTTC. It translates to CASSLGRNEQFF.

This clone was observed a handful of times. V is TRBV5-1 and J is TRBJ2-3; no reliable D call. The germline V and J ends were trimmed by 4 bases and 2 bases, with 14 bases remaining between them. CDR3 length equals 15 residues. Looked up from germline, CDR1 is SGHRS and CDR2 is YFSETQ. The CDR3 DNA reads as TGCGCCAGCAGCGGCGGCGCCACAAACACAGATACGCAGTATTTT. It yields the protein CASSGGATNTDTQYF. The entire variable domain, with the rest obtained from reference TRBV5-1 and TRBJ2-3, is as follows: KAGVTQTPRYLIKTRGQQVTLSCSPISGHRSVSWYQQTPGQGLQFLFEYFSETQRNKGNFPGRFSGRQFSNSRSEMNVSTLELGDSALYLCASSGGATNTDTQYFGPGTRLTVL.

V and J are TRBV7-2 and TRBJ2-1; 9 bases map to TRBD1. The CDR3 is made up of 15 amino acids. Germline V lookup: CDR1 SGHTA, CDR2 FQGNSA. J gave up 7 bases and V 6 bases, and 10 bases lay outside the gene matches. The DNA of the CDR3 is TGTGCCAGCAGTCACCCCGGGACAGGGTCGAATGAGCAGTTCTTC. Translated, it gives CASSHPGTGSNEQFF.

The V and J genes are TRBV10-2 and TRBJ2-7; weak D call: TRBD2 (6 bases). V lost 5 bases and J 6 bases, leaving 20 bases between the germline ends. Germline CDR1 is WSHSY and CDR2 is SAAADI. The CDR3 covers 15 residues. The CDR3 region is CASSTFFAEGPEQYF. In DNA form, the CDR3 reads TGCGCCAGCAGTACTTTCTTTGCGGAGGGACCCGAGCAGTACTTC.

The V and J genes are TRBV5-1 and TRBJ2-3, with 9 bases identical to TRBD1. CDR3 length equals 16 residues. The V gene's germline CDR1 is SGHRS and CDR2 YFSETQ. V shed 5 bases, J shed 0 bases, and the junction held 7 bases outside the gene matches. CDR3 DNA: TGCGCCAGCAGACTTGGACAGGGGAGTAGCACAGATACGCAGTATTTT. Translated: CASRLGQGSSTDTQYF.

The chain combines TRBV5-1 with TRBJ2-3; 7 nucleotides align to TRBD2. With V trimmed by 0 bases and J by 4 bases, 11 bases remained unmatched. The germline V gene encodes CDR1 SGHRS and CDR2 YFSETQ. This CDR3 has 17 amino acids. The CDR3 spells CASSLARGWGGSDTQYF. CDR3 DNA sequence: TGCGCCAGCAGCTTGGCCCGAGGGTGGGGGGGATCAGATACGCAGTATTTT.